Below, 15 T cell receptor beta chains from the same sample are listed, as sequenced in a study of blood T cell repertoires in COVID-19. Generated by immunoSEQ multiplex PCR, the TCRdb table keeps only in-frame clones and is missing some. The profile shows around 260,000 clones, approximately 92% of them singletons. The sample was peripheral blood. Source of these receptors: a person aged 18 to 35 with COVID-19, enrolled during active disease.

This clone has a single count. The chain joins TRBV7-8 to TRBJ1-2; 8 positions agree with TRBD1. Germline V gene lookup returns CDR1 SGHVS and CDR2 FQNEAQ. This CDR3 spans 14 amino acids. J gave up 5 bases and V 0 bases, and 2 bases lay outside the gene matches. In nucleotides, the CDR3 is TGTGCCAGCAGCTTAGCGGGGACAGGATATGGCTACACCTTC. This codes for CASSLAGTGYGYTF.

This sequence joins TRBV11-2 and TRBJ2-7; TRBD1 might be the D (5 bases). The germline V and J ends were trimmed by 3 bases and 5 bases, with 20 bases remaining between them. The CDR3 consists of 16 residues. Per the germline V gene, CDR1 is SGHAT and CDR2 is FQNNGV. As DNA, the CDR3 is TGTGCCAGCAGCTTTGGCCAGACAGAAACGCATCACGAGCAGTACTTC. It specifies CASSFGQTETHHEQYF.

This chain links TRBV9 with TRBJ2-2; the match to TRBD2 covers 10 bases. The ends lost 0 bases at V and 4 bases at J; junction bases unmatched: 0. The CDR3 runs 15 residues. Germline V lookup: CDR1 SGDLS, CDR2 YYNGEE. The CDR3 is CASSVVAGGTGELFF. DNA of the CDR3: TGTGCCAGCAGCGTAGTAGCGGGAGGCACCGGGGAGCTGTTTTTT.

This rearrangement joins TRBV18 to TRBJ1-1; D is possibly TRBD1 (5 bases). This CDR3 is built from 15 residues. The V end was cut by 3 bases, the J end by 1 base, with 12 bases between. CDR1 and CDR2 from the germline V gene are KGHSH and LQKENI. CDR3 residues: CASSPLQETNTEAFF. In DNA, the CDR3 is TGTGCCAGCTCACCGCTACAGGAGACGAACACTGAAGCTTTCTTT.

The chain carries TRBV27 and TRBJ2-7, with TRBD1 as a possible D gene (5 bases). CDR1 and CDR2 (germline): MNHEY, SMNVEV (reference sequence). The CDR3 spans 14 residues. V gave up 2 bases and J gave up 0 bases, with 8 bases separating them. CDR3 in DNA: TGTGCCAGCAGTTTAAGGGGAAACTCCTACGAGCAGTACTTC. It encodes CASSLRGNSYEQYF.

The sample holds one count of this clone. The V gene is TRBV28, the J gene TRBJ1-5; no reliable D call. CDR3 length equals 13 residues. V was clipped by 7 bases and J by 1 base, with 8 bases between them. Germline-derived CDR1 and CDR2 are MDHEN and SYDVKM. The CDR3 region has the DNA TGTGCCAGCACGGGTCAGAGCAATCAGCCCCAGCATTTT. Residues: CASTGQSNQPQHF.

Written as DNA, the CDR3 is TGCGCCAGCAGCCCCCCGGAAGGTAGCGGAGTTTACGAGCAGTACTTC. This sequence encodes CASSPPEGSGVYEQYF. This sequence joins TRBV5-1 and TRBJ2-7, with D possibly TRBD2 on 6 matching bases. The V gene lost 4 bases and the J gene lost 4 bases, with 21 bases spanning the gap. This CDR3 has 16 amino acids. Germline V gene lookup returns CDR1 SGHRS and CDR2 YFSETQ.

The V and J genes are TRBV5-1 and TRBJ2-7; possible D gene TRBD1, 7 bases. The V end lost 8 bases, the J end lost 0 bases, and 21 bases lay between the germline ends. The CDR3 is made up of 16 amino acids. Germline CDR1 is SGHRS and CDR2 is YFSETQ. CDR3 DNA sequence: TGCGCCAGTGGGGACTCCGACAGGGCGTACTCCTACGAGCAGTACTTC. It codes for CASGDSDRAYSYEQYF.

This clone has more than one count but fewer than ten. This sequence joins TRBV20-1 and TRBJ2-3, with 14 bases fitting TRBD2. Germline V gene lookup returns CDR1 DFQATT and CDR2 SNEGSKA (reference sequence). V gave up 3 bases and J gave up 5 bases; unmatched junction bases: 7. CDR3 length: 16 residues. CDR3 sequence: CSASPEGLAGVDTQYF. The CDR3 DNA is TGCAGTGCTAGTCCCGAGGGACTAGCGGGAGTAGATACGCAGTATTTT.

V gene TRBV25-1 combines with J gene TRBJ2-7; D unresolved. Germline CDR1 and CDR2: MGHDK and SYGVNS. V was shortened by 4 bases and J by 1 base, with 11 bases between the two germline ends. CDR3 length equals 14 residues. CDR3 sequence (DNA): TGTGCCAGCAGTGTGGAAGCAGCGTCCTACGAGCAGTACTTC. Its protein product is CASSVEAASYEQYF.

The chain couples TRBV6-6 to TRBJ1-5; 10 bases line up with TRBD1. Germline CDR1 is MNHNY and CDR2 is SVGAGI (reference sequence). Trimming removed 6 bases from V and 0 bases from J; junction bases left unmatched: 5. The CDR3 is 16 residues long. The CDR3 DNA follows: TGTGCCAGCAGGGACAGGGGGGCCTTTAGCAATCAGCCCCAGCATTTT. It specifies CASRDRGAFSNQPQHF.

V gene TRBV4-1 combines with J gene TRBJ2-4, with a tentative D call TRBD2 (6 bases). The CDR3 sequence is 14 residues long. Trimming pared 8 bases from V and 1 base from J, leaving 12 bases between. Germline-derived CDR1 and CDR2 are MGHRA and YSYEKL. CDR3 in amino acids: CASGGVAAKNIQYF. The CDR3 DNA sequence: TGCGCCAGCGGAGGGGTGGCGGCCAAAAACATTCAGTACTTC.

The chain carries TRBV27 and TRBJ2-1; the D gene is possibly TRBD1 (6 bases). CDR1 and CDR2 (germline): MNHEY, SMNVEV (reference sequence). This CDR3 spans 14 amino acids. V lost 3 bases and J lost 7, with 13 bases in between. The CDR3 DNA follows: TGTGCCAGCAGTTTGGGGAACAGGGCAAATGAGCAGTTCTTC. This codes for CASSLGNRANEQFF.

The CDR3 reads CASSQQGLHEQFF. The CDR3 DNA follows: TGCGCCAGCAGCCAACAGGGTTTGCATGAGCAGTTCTTC. The chain carries TRBV4-1 and TRBJ2-1, with D tentatively TRBD1 (5 bases). Trimming cost V 2 bases and J 8 bases, with 10 bases left between them. The CDR3 length is 13 residues. Germline V gene lookup returns CDR1 MGHRA and CDR2 YSYEKL.

The rearrangement uses TRBV4-1 and TRBJ2-3; 7 positions agree with TRBD2. With V trimmed by 8 bases and J by 6 bases, 5 bases remained unmatched. CDR3 length equals 12 residues. In germline, CDR1 is MGHRA, CDR2 YSYEKL. CDR3 amino acids: CASGGGGDTQYF. CDR3 coding DNA: TGCGCCAGCGGGGGGGGAGGGGATACGCAGTATTTT.